The 26 T cell receptor beta chains below all came from one sample that was sequenced in a study of low-dose radiotherapy and immunotherapy resistance in tumors. Time point indicated: after trial treatment. The treatment: LDRT plus nivolumab, ipilimumab, low-dose cyclophosphamide and aspirin (RACIN trial). The authors amplified TCRs for roughly 20 PCR cycles with a constant-region primer and a V-primer adapter. TCRdb re-derived calls from the reads in MiXCR, one entry per CDR3 protein. The repertoire holds some 53,000 distinct CDR3 sequences, with approximately 33% as singletons. The sequencing used PBMCs, collected after low-dose radiotherapy plus immunotherapy. The receptor source for this set is a male donor with rectosigmoid adenocarcinoma.

This clonotype was seen once. The V and J genes are TRBV20-1 and TRBJ2-3; D remains ambiguous. Germline-derived CDR1 and CDR2 are DFQATT and SNEGSKA (reference sequence). The CDR3 spans 15 residues. V lost 6 bases to trimming and J lost 0 bases, with 16 bases between them. CDR3 sequence (DNA): TGCAGTGCCGTACTTAGGGTCGGAAGCACAGATACGCAGTATTTT. Its protein is CSAVLRVGSTDTQYF.

J is TRBJ2-1 and V is TRBV10-3; 8 positions agree with TRBD1. The V segment lost 6 bases and the J segment 2 bases; nucleotides outside the gene matches: 3. The CDR3 is made up of 14 amino acids. Germline V gene sequence: CDR1 ENHRY, CDR2 SYGVKD. CDR3 nucleotides: TGTGCCATCAGCGGGGACAGGACCTACAATGAGCAGTTCTTC. Translating it yields CAISGDRTYNEQFF.

This clonotype was recorded only once. It may be a read error: a sequence one base away is much more abundant. The chain employs TRBV29-1 and TRBJ2-1, with 8 positions matching TRBD2. The CDR3 sequence is 16 residues long. Per the germline V gene, CDR1 is SQVTM and CDR2 is ANQGSEA. With 1 base clipped from V and 10 bases from J, the junction kept 15 bases outside the gene matches. CDR3 in amino acids: CSVEVGAGVPPLEQFF. In DNA, the CDR3 is TGCAGCGTTGAAGTAGGAGCGGGGGTGCCACCCCTCGAGCAGTTCTTC.

The chain has TRBV14 and TRBJ2-1; D could derive from TRBD1 or TRBD2 (5 bases each). V was trimmed by 1 base and J by 9 bases, leaving 13 bases between them. The CDR3 consists of 14 residues. Germline V gene sequence: CDR1 SGHDN, CDR2 FVKESK. CDR3 nucleotides: TGTGCCAGCAGCCAAGTTATCCCCGGGACTGAGCAGTTCTTC. This encodes CASSQVIPGTEQFF.

This clonotype was counted only a few times. V is TRBV11-2 and J is TRBJ2-1, with D unclear. V was pared by 11 bases and J by 6 bases, with 20 bases between. The CDR3 loop spans 14 amino acids. Germline V lookup: CDR1 SGHAT, CDR2 FQNNGV. DNA of the CDR3: TGTGCCGTTTCTCCACAGAATTCACTCAATGAGCAGTTCTTC. The encoded protein is CAVSPQNSLNEQFF.

The table lists this clonotype with many counts. The rearrangement joins TRBV6-6 to TRBJ1-1, with D unclear. Germline V gene sequence: CDR1 MNHNY, CDR2 SVGAGI (reference sequence). V was trimmed by 7 bases and J by 7 bases, leaving 13 bases between them. The CDR3 is made up of 12 amino acids. The CDR3 DNA follows: TGTGCCAGCATTACCTTTCTCGATGAAGCTTTCTTT. Translated: CASITFLDEAFF.

The chain carries TRBV6-2 or TRBV6-3 and TRBJ1-2, with TRBD1 matching 9 bases. Germline lookup yields CDR1 MNHEY and CDR2 SVGEGT. Trimming at V came to 0 bases and at J to 5 bases, leaving 7 bases not matched to a gene. CDR3 length: 16 residues. CDR3 sequence (DNA): TGTGCCAGCAGTTACTCGGGACAGGGATCTTGGTATGGCTACACCTTC. Its translation: CASSYSGQGSWYGYTF.

This clonotype came up a few times. This sequence joins TRBV7-8 and TRBJ2-3; TRBD2 is a possible D gene (6 bases). This CDR3 contains 15 residues. V lost 5 bases and J 0 bases, leaving 12 bases between the germline ends. Germline loops: CDR1 SGHVS, CDR2 FQNEAQ. The CDR3 region has the DNA TGTGCCAGCAGCCCTTTAGCGGCCAGCACAGATACGCAGTATTTT. It encodes CASSPLAASTDTQYF. The full variable domain, rest sourced from reference TRBV7-8 and TRBJ2-3, is GAGVSQSPRYKVAKRGQDVALRCDPISGHVSLFWYQQALGQGPEFLTYFQNEAQLDKSGLPSDRFFAERPEGSVSTLKIQRTQQEDSAVYLCASSPLAASTDTQYFGPGTRLTVL.

To note about this clonotype: The junction differs from germline at one of its ends, possibly a read error. The V and J genes are TRBV20-1 and TRBJ2-7; D unresolved. This CDR3 contains 11 residues. Germline V CDR1 and CDR2: DFQATT, SNEGSKA (reference sequence). The CDR3 DNA reads as TGCAGTGCGGGTCTCTCCAACGAGCAGTACTTC. This encodes CSAGLSNEQYF.

This clonotype has at least ten counts. The chain recombines TRBV28 with TRBJ2-1, with TRBD2 matching over 10 bases. Germline assignment: CDR1 MDHEN and CDR2 SYDVKM. The CDR3 runs 15 residues. Trimming at V came to 4 bases and at J to 5 bases, leaving 5 bases not matched to a gene. DNA for the CDR3: TGTGCCAGCAGTTCCGAGAGCGGGAGGGACAATGAGCAGTTCTTC. The encoded protein is CASSSESGRDNEQFF.

This clonotype was recorded many times. The rearrangement uses TRBV5-6 and TRBJ2-3; D may be TRBD2 (5 bases). The germline CDR1 and CDR2 sequences are SGHDT and YYEEEE. The V and J ends lost 2 bases and 3 bases respectively, with 13 bases between them. The CDR3 sequence is 15 residues long. CDR3 bases: TGTGCCAGCAGCTTACGCGGGCGAGGGACAGATACGCAGTATTTT. As protein: CASSLRGRGTDTQYF.

This clonotype was counted ten times or more. J is TRBJ2-1 and V is TRBV18; D is perhaps TRBD2 (6 bases). Between the trimmed V and J ends, which lost 1 base and 5 bases, there was a span of 12 bases. The CDR3 length is 15 residues. The germline V gene has CDR1 KGHSH and CDR2 LQKENI. CDR3 loop: CASSPQGRLDNEQFF. The CDR3 region has the DNA TGTGCCAGCTCACCACAGGGGAGGTTGGACAATGAGCAGTTCTTC.

This clonotype was seen a single time. The chain links TRBV20-1 to TRBJ1-5, with D hard to call. This CDR3 spans 16 amino acids. V was cut by 0 bases and J by 0 bases, with 12 bases left in between. Germline V gene data show CDR1 as DFQATT and CDR2 as SNEGSKA (reference sequence). In DNA, the CDR3 is TGCAGTGCTAGAGATCGGGGTTGGAATAGCAATCAGCCCCAGCATTTT. As protein: CSARDRGWNSNQPQHF.

With respect to this clonotype: This likely traces to a read error, being one base from a far larger clone. The chain is built from TRBV29-1 and TRBJ2-1, with 7 nucleotides matching TRBD1. The CDR3 is 12 amino acids. The J segment lost 10 bases and the V segment lost 7 bases, leaving 10 bases of the junction unmatched. The V gene's germline CDR1 is SQVTM and CDR2 ANQGSEA. This chain's CDR3 is CSAHRGSYEQFF. The DNA of the CDR3 is TGCAGCGCCCACAGGGGCTCCTACGAGCAGTTCTTC.

This chain connects TRBV19 to TRBJ1-5, with 7 nucleotides matching TRBD1. With 11 bases clipped from V and 4 bases from J, the junction kept 8 bases outside the gene matches. This CDR3 is built from 13 residues. CDR1 and CDR2 from the germline V gene are LNHDA and SQIVND (reference sequence). The CDR3 DNA reads TGTGCCGGAGGGACAGTCAATAATCAGCCCCAGCATTTT. Translated, it gives CAGGTVNNQPQHF.

This clonotype occurred many times. The chain carries TRBV6-2 or TRBV6-3 and TRBJ1-2; 10 nucleotides line up with TRBD1. Germline loops: CDR1 MNHEY, CDR2 SVGEGT. V dropped 4 bases and J dropped 7; count of bases not matched to a gene: 6. The CDR3 length is 14 residues. The CDR3 DNA is TGTGCCAGCAGTTTGACAGGGGGCTCCGGTGGCTACACCTTC. Translating gives CASSLTGGSGGYTF.

This clonotype has at least ten counts. The V gene is TRBV25-1, the J gene TRBJ1-3; D remains ambiguous. The CDR3 is made up of 15 amino acids. Germline V lookup: CDR1 MGHDK, CDR2 SYGVNS. Trimming removed 3 bases from V and 4 bases from J, with 13 bases in between. CDR3 sequence reads: CASSEGNPVGNTIYF. The CDR3 coding sequence is TGTGCCAGCAGTGAGGGCAACCCAGTCGGAAACACCATATATTTT.

This clonotype was seen at least ten times. The V gene is TRBV7-2, the J gene TRBJ1-1, with D tentatively TRBD1 (5 bases). The V gene's germline CDR1 is SGHTA and CDR2 FQGNSA. The CDR3 has 14 amino acids. The V end lost 1 base, the J end lost 6 bases, and 12 bases lay between the germline ends. CDR3 sequence: CASSLGVRGAEAFF. Here the CDR3 DNA reads TGTGCCAGCAGCTTAGGGGTTAGGGGCGCTGAAGCTTTCTTT.

This clonotype has a count of ten or more. V and J are TRBV19 and TRBJ2-1; 9 bases agree with TRBD1. CDR3 length: 15 residues. The germline V gene encodes CDR1 LNHDA and CDR2 SQIVND (reference sequence). Trimming cost V 1 base and J 6 bases; bases outside gene matches: 4. The CDR3 reads CASSIGTGASNEQFF. CDR3 nucleotides: TGTGCCAGTAGTATAGGGACAGGGGCGAGCAATGAGCAGTTCTTC.

This clonotype was picked up a small number of times. This chain joins TRBV5-1 and TRBJ2-3; no clear D gene. Deletions cut 2 bases from V and 0 bases from J, with 10 bases between. Germline V CDR1 and CDR2: SGHRS, YFSETQ. The CDR3 covers 15 residues. The CDR3 region has the DNA TGCGCCAGCAGCTTCAACGGAATTAGCACAGATACGCAGTATTTT. Protein sequence: CASSFNGISTDTQYF.

A few counts support this clonotype. The rearrangement links TRBV20-1 to TRBJ2-1; 7 positions agree with TRBD2. The V gene's germline CDR1 is DFQATT and CDR2 SNEGSKA (reference sequence). This CDR3 region has 15 residues. V lost 4 bases, J lost 0 bases, and 6 bases stayed unmatched. For the CDR3, the DNA is TGCAGTGCTACGAACGGGGGGAGCTCCTACAATGAGCAGTTCTTC. Its translation: CSATNGGSSYNEQFF.

This clonotype was seen ten or more times. This chain joins TRBV12-3 or TRBV12-4 and TRBJ2-3, with D tentatively TRBD2 (5 bases). The CDR3 length is 15 residues. Trimming left V 5 bases short and J 1 base short, with 13 bases between. CDR3 region: CASSPAVKGTDTQYF. CDR3 coding DNA: TGTGCCAGCAGTCCAGCGGTCAAAGGCACAGATACGCAGTATTTT.

The table lists this clonotype with a few counts. The chain is built from TRBV6-1 and TRBJ1-2; maybe TRBD1 (6 bases). V lost 0 bases and J lost 3, with 8 bases in between. Germline V gene lookup returns CDR1 MNHNS and CDR2 SASEGT. The CDR3 length is 14 residues. The CDR3 spells CASSEADSDYGYTF. CDR3 bases: TGTGCCAGCAGTGAAGCGGACAGTGACTATGGCTACACCTTC.

This clonotype was detected many times. This chain links TRBV28 with TRBJ2-1; 7 nucleotides align to TRBD2. The CDR3 totals 15 residues. Germline lookup yields CDR1 MDHEN and CDR2 SYDVKM. With 8 bases clipped from V and 0 bases from J, the junction kept 7 bases outside the gene matches. DNA of the CDR3: TGTGCCAGCCAAATAGGCGGGGGCTCCTACAATGAGCAGTTCTTC. Amino acids: CASQIGGGSYNEQFF.

The rearrangement links TRBV7-9 to TRBJ2-1; 7 bases are a match to TRBD2. The CDR3 totals 17 residues. Germline V CDR1 and CDR2: SEHNR, FQNEAQ (reference sequence). J was trimmed by 2 bases and V by 11 bases; bases with no gene match: 18. The DNA of the CDR3 is TGTGCCCCCGAGGCTTGGTTGGGACTACCTACCTACAATGAGCAGTTCTTC. The encoded protein is CAPEAWLGLPTYNEQFF.

About this clonotype: With a far larger clone one base away, a read error is the likely cause. For the CDR3, the DNA is TGTACCAGCAGCTTTAGTGAGTCTGGGGCCAACGTCCTGACTTTC. This codes for CTSSFSESGANVLTF. The J gene is TRBJ2-6, the V gene TRBV13; D not certain. The CDR3 extends over 15 amino acids. In germline, CDR1 is PRHDT, CDR2 FYEKMQ (reference sequence).